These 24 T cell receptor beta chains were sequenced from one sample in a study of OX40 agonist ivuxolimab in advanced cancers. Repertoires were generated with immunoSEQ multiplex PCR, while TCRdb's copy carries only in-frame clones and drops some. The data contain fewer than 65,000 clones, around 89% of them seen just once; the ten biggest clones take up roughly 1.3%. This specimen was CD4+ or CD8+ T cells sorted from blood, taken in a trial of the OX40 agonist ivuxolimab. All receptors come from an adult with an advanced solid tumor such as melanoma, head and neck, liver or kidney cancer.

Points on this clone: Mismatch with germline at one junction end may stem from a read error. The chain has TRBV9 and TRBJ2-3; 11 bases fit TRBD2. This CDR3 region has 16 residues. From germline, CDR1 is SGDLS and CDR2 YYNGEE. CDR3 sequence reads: CAGSVVLAGGTDTQYF. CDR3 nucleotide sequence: TGTGCCGGCAGCGTAGTACTAGCGGGGGGCACAGATACGCAGTATTTT.

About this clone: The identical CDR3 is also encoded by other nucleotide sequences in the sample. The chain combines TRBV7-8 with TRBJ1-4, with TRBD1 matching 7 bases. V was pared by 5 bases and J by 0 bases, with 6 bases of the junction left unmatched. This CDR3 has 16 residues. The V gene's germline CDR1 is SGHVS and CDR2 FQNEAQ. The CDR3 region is CASSLRQGATNEKLFF. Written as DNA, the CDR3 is TGTGCCAGCAGCCTCCGACAGGGCGCAACTAATGAAAAACTGTTTTTT.

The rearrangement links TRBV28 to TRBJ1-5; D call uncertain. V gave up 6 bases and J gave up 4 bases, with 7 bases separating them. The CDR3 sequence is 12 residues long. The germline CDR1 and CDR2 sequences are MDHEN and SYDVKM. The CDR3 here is CASRIENQPQHF. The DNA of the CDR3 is TGTGCCAGCAGGATCGAGAATCAGCCCCAGCATTTT.

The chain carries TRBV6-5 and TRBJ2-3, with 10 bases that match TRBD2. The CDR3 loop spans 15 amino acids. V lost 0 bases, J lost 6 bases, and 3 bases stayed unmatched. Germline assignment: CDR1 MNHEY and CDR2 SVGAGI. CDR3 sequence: CASSYSISGRDTQYF. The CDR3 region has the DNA TGTGCCAGCAGTTACTCGATTAGCGGGAGGGATACGCAGTATTTT.

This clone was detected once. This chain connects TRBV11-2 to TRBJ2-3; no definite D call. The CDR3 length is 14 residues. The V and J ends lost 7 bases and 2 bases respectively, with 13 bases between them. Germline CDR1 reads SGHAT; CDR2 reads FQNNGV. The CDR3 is CASTPGPTTDTQYF. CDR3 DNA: TGTGCCAGCACCCCGGGTCCCACCACAGATACGCAGTATTTT.

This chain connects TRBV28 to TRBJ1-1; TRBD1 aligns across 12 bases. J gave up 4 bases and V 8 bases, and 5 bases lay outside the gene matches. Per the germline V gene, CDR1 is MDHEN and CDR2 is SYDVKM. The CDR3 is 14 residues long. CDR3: CASEGQGAGTEAFF. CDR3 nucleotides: TGTGCCAGCGAGGGACAGGGGGCGGGCACTGAAGCTTTCTTT.

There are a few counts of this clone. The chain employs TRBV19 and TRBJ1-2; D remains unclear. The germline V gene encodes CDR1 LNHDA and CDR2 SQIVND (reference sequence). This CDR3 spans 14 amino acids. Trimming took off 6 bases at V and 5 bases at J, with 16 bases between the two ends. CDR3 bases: TGTGCCAGTAGGTTTGACGGGGTGACTTATGGCTACACCTTC. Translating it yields CASRFDGVTYGYTF.

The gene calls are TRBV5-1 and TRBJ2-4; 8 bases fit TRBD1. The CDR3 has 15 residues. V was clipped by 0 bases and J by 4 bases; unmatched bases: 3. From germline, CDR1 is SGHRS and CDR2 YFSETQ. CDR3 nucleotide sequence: TGCGCCAGCAGCTTGGCCGGGACAGGTAAAAACATTCAGTACTTC. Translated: CASSLAGTGKNIQYF.

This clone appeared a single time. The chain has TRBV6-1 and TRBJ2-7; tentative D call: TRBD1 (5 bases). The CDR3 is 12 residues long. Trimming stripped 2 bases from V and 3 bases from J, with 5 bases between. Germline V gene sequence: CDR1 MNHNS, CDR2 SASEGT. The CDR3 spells CASSEQGYEQYF. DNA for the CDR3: TGTGCCAGCAGTGAACAGGGCTACGAGCAGTACTTC.

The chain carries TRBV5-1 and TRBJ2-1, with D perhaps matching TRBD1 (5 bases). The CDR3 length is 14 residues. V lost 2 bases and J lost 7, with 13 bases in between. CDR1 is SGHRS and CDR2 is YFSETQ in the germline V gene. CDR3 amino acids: CASSLRAGYNEQFF. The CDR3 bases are TGCGCCAGCAGCTTAAGGGCAGGGTATAATGAGCAGTTCTTC.

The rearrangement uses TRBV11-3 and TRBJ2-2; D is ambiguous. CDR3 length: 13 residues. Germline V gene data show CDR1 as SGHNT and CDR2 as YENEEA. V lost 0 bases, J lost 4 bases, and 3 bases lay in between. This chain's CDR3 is CASSLEITGELFF. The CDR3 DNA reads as TGTGCCAGCAGCTTAGAAATCACCGGGGAGCTGTTTTTT.

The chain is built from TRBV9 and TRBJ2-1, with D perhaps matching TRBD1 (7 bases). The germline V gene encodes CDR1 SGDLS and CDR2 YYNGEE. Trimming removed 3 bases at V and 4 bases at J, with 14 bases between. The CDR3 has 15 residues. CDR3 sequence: CASSAEGAAYNEQFF. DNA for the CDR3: TGTGCCAGCAGCGCGGAGGGGGCGGCTTACAATGAGCAGTTCTTC.

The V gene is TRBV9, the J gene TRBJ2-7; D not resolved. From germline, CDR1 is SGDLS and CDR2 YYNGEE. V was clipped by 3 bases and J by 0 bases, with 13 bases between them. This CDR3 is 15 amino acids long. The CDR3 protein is CASSAGLIPSYEQYF. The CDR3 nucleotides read TGTGCCAGCAGCGCCGGCTTAATACCCTCCTACGAGCAGTACTTC.

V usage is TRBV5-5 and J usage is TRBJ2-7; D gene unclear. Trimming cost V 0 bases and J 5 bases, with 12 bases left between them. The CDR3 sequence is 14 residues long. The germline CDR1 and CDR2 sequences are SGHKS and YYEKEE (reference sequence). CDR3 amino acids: CASSLAVARDEQYF. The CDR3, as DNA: TGTGCCAGCAGCTTGGCGGTAGCCCGCGACGAGCAGTACTTC.

This chain's CDR3 is CASSLESGPRGEQYF. The CDR3 DNA reads as TGTGCCAGCAGTTTAGAGAGCGGGCCGCGGGGGGAGCAGTACTTC. This chain uses TRBV27 with TRBJ2-7; 7 bases map to TRBD2. The germline CDR1 and CDR2 sequences are MNHEY and SMNVEV (reference sequence). The CDR3 is 15 residues long. The V and J ends lost 2 bases and 7 bases, in that order; junction bases with no gene match: 11.

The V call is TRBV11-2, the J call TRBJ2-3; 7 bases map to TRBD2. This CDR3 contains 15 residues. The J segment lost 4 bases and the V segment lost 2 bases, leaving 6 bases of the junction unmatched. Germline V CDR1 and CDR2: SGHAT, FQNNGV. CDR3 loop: CASSLRASGADTQYF. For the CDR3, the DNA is TGTGCCAGCAGCTTACGGGCTAGCGGTGCAGATACGCAGTATTTT.

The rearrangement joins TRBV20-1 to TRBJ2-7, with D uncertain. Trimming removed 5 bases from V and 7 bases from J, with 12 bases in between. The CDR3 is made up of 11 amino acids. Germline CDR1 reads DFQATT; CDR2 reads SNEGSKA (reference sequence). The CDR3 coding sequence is TGCAGTGCTCGCAAGGTGGGGGAGCAGTACTTC. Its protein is CSARKVGEQYF.

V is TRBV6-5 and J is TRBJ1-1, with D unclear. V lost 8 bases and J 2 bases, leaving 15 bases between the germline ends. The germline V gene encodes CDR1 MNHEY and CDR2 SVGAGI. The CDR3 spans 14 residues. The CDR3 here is CASRRELGNTEAFF. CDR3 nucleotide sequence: TGTGCCAGCCGTAGGGAGCTTGGCAACACTGAAGCTTTCTTT.

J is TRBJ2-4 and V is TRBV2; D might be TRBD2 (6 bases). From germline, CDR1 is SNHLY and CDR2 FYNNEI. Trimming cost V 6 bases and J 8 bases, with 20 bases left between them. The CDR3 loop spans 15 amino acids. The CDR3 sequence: CASSGGGVGGHIQYF. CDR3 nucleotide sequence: TGTGCCAGCAGCGGCGGAGGGGTGGGAGGCCACATTCAGTACTTC. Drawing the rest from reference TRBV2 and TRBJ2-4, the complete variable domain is EPEVTQTPSHQVTQMGQEVILRCVPISNHLYFYWYRQILGQKVEFLVSFYNNEISEKSEIFDDQFSVERPDGSNFTLKIRSTKLEDSAMYFCASSGGGVGGHIQYFGAGTRLSVL.

This CDR3 reads CASSSPPQPQHF. CDR3 nucleotide sequence: TGTGCCAGCAGCTCCCCCCCCCAGCCCCAGCATTTT. The rearrangement uses TRBV7-2 and TRBJ1-5; D is ambiguous. The length of the CDR3 is 12 residues. CDR1 is SGHTA, CDR2 FQGNSA, per germline. The germline V and J ends were trimmed by 4 bases and 7 bases, with 8 bases remaining between them. The whole variable domain, remainder taken from reference TRBV7-2 and TRBJ1-5, is GAGVSQSPSNKVTEKGKDVELRCDPISGHTALYWYRQSLGQGLEFLIYFQGNSAPDKSGLPSDRFSAERTGGSVSTLTIQRTQQEDSAVYLCASSSPPQPQHFGDGTRLSIL.

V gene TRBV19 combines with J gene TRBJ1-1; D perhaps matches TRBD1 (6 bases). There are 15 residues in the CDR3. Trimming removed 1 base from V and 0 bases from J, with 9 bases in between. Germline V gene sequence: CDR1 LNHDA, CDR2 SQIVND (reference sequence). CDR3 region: CASSIGYRVNTEAFF. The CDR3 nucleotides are TGTGCCAGTAGTATAGGATACAGGGTGAACACTGAAGCTTTCTTT.

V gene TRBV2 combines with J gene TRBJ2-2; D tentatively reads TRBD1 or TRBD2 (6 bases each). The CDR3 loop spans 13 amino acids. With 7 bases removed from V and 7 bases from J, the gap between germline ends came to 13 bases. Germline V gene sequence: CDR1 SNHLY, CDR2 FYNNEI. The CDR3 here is CASIGGGNGELFF. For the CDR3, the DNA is TGTGCCAGCATTGGAGGGGGGAACGGGGAGCTGTTTTTT.

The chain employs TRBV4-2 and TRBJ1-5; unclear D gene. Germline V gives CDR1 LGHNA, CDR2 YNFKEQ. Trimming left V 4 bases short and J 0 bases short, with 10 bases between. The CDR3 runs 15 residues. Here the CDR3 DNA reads TGTGCCAGCAGCCTGGAACGTTATAGCAATCAGCCCCAGCATTTT. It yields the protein CASSLERYSNQPQHF.

The CDR3: CASSGPGSEQYF. CDR3 coding DNA: TGTGCCAGCAGCGGTCCGGGGAGCGAGCAGTACTTC. The chain carries TRBV5-4 and TRBJ2-7; maybe TRBD2 (5 bases). V was cut by 4 bases and J by 6 bases, with 11 bases left in between. This CDR3 has 12 amino acids. Looked up from germline, CDR1 is SGHNT and CDR2 is YYREEE (reference sequence).